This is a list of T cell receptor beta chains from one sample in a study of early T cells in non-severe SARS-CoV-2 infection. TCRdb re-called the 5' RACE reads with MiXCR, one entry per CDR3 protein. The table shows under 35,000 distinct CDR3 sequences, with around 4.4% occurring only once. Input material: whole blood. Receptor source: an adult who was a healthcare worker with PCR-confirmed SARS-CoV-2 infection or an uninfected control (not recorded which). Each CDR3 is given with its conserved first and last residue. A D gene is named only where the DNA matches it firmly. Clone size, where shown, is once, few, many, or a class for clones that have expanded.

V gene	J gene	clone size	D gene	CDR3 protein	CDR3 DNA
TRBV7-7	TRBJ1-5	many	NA	CASSLDRDQPQHF	TGTGCCAGCAGCTTAGACAGGGATCAGCCCCAGCATTTT
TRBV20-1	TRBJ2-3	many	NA	CSATTGTDTQYF	TGCAGTGCAACCACCGGTACAGATACGCAGTATTTT
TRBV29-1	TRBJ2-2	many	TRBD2	CSVEGLENTGELFF	TGCAGCGTAGAAGGACTAGAGAACACCGGGGAGCTGTTTTTT
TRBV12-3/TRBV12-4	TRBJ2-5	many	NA	CASSRLTGQETQYF	TGTGCCAGCAGCCGGCTAACGGGCCAAGAGACCCAGTACTTC
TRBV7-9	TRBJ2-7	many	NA	CASSLTGAPYEQYF	TGTGCCAGCAGCCTCACTGGAGCGCCCTACGAGCAGTACTTC
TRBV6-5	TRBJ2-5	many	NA	CASSSTRYQETQYF	TGTGCCAGCAGTTCGACTAGATACCAAGAGACCCAGTACTTC
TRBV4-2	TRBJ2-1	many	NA	CASSQDGRTPMGMEQFF	TGTGCCAGCAGCCAAGATGGAAGGACTCCTATGGGGATGGAGCAGTTCTTC
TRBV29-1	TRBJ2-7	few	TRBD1	CSVEGRDRGLGEQYF	TGCAGCGTTGAGGGCCGGGACAGGGGGCTTGGCGAGCAGTACTTC
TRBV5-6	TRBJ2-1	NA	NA	CASSPRGRAMREQFF	TGTGCCAGCAGCCCCAGGGGGAGGGCCATGAGAGAGCAGTTCTTC
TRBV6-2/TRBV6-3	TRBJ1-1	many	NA	CASRPGGGRNTEAFF	TGTGCCAGCAGGCCCGGGGGTGGGAGGAACACTGAAGCTTTCTTT
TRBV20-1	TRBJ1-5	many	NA	CSAVGPDGNQPQHF	TGCAGTGCAGTAGGGCCTGACGGCAATCAGCCCCAGCATTTT
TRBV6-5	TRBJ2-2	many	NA	CASRPPYGGELFF	TGTGCCAGCAGGCCACCCTATGGCGGGGAGCTGTTTTTT
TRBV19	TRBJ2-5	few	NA	CASLGPRQETQYF	TGTGCCAGTCTGGGACCCAGGCAAGAGACCCAGTACTTC
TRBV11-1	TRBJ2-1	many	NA	CASSIGGEQFF	TGTGCCAGCAGTATAGGGGGGGAGCAGTTCTTC
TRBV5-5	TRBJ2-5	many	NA	CASSFFDGKQETQYF	TGTGCCAGCAGCTTCTTCGACGGAAAACAAGAGACCCAGTACTTC
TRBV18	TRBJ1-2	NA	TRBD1	CASSPSGTGGSFYGYTF	TGTGCCAGCTCACCGTCCGGGACAGGGGGCTCCTTCTATGGCTACACCTTC
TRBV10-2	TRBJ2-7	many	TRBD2	CASRLAGGVREQYF	TGCGCCAGCAGGCTAGCGGGGGGAGTGCGCGAGCAGTACTTC
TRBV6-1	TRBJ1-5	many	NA	CASSPLRQGITSNQPQHF	TGTGCCAGCAGTCCTCTGCGGCAGGGAATTACTAGCAATCAGCCCCAGCATTTT
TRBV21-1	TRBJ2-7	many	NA	CASSKRRLAGGPYEQYF	TGTGCCAGCAGCAAAAGAAGGTTAGCGGGGGGGCCCTACGAGCAGTACTTC
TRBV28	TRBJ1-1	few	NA	CASSPLQNTEAFF	TGTGCCAGCAGTCCGCTACAGAACACTGAAGCTTTCTTT
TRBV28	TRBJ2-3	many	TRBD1	CASRALLDRGGDTQYF	TGTGCCAGCAGGGCACTCTTGGACAGGGGAGGAGATACGCAGTATTTT
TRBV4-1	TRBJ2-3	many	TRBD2	CASSEGLAGAITDTQYF	TGCGCCAGCAGCGAAGGTCTAGCGGGGGCCATCACAGATACGCAGTATTTT
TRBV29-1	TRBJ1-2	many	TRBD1	CSAGTGGSNYGYTF	TGCAGCGCTGGGACAGGGGGTTCTAACTATGGCTACACCTTC
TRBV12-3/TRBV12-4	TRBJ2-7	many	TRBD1	CASSPRDRIYEQYF	TGTGCCAGCAGTCCCCGGGACAGAATCTACGAGCAGTACTTC
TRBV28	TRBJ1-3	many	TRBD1	CASSRRTGTGNTIYF	TGTGCCAGCAGTCGTCGGACAGGGACCGGAAACACCATATATTTT
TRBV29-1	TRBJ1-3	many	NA	CSAGSSGNTIYF	TGCAGCGCAGGTAGCTCTGGAAACACCATATATTTT
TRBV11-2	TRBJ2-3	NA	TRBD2	CASSLSGGFTDTQYF	TGTGCCAGCAGCTTAAGCGGGGGGTTCACAGATACGCAGTATTTT
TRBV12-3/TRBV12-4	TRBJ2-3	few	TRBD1	CASSPRTGGDGTQYF	TGTGCCAGCAGTCCCCGGACAGGGGGTGATGGTACGCAGTATTTT
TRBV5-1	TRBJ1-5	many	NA	CASSAGGSSNQPQHF	TGCGCCAGCAGCGCGGGGGGCAGTAGCAATCAGCCCCAGCATTTT
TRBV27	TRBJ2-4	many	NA	CASSLGEQTAKNIQYF	TGTGCCAGCAGTTTAGGGGAGCAAACGGCCAAAAACATTCAGTACTTC
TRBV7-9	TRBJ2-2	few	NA	CASMGSQLFF	TGTGCCTCGATGGGGTCGCAGCTGTTTTTT
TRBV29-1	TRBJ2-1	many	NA	CSAHPPQGRIYNEQFF	TGCAGCGCTCACCCGCCTCAGGGTCGTATTTACAATGAGCAGTTCTTC
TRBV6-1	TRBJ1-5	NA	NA	CASSEVPHLGNQPQHF	TGTGCCAGCAGTGAGGTGCCCCACCTGGGCAATCAGCCCCAGCATTTT
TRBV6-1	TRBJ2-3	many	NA	CASVVGYSTDTQYF	TGTGCCAGTGTCGTGGGCTACAGCACAGATACGCAGTATTTT
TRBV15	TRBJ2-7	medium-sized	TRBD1	CATSPRTGGYEQYF	TGTGCCACCAGCCCACGGACAGGGGGGTACGAGCAGTACTTC
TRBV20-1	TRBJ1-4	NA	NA	CSASRGTNEKLFF	TGCAGTGCTTCCAGGGGTACTAATGAAAAACTGTTTTTT
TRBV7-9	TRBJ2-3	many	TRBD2	CASSLVRVLAGGTDTQYF	TGTGCCAGCAGCTTAGTCCGTGTCCTAGCGGGGGGCACAGATACGCAGTATTTT
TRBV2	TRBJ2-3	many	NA	CASSGRDTQYF	TGTGCCAGCAGTGGCAGGGATACGCAGTATTTT
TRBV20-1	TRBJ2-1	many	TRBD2	CSAPRTSGANEQFF	TGCAGTGCTCCACGGACTAGCGGGGCCAATGAGCAGTTCTTC
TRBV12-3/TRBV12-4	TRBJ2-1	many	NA	CASSLAGEQFF	TGTGCCAGCAGTTTAGCGGGTGAGCAGTTCTTC
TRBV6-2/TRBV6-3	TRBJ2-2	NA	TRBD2	CASSYRGSNTGELFF	TGTGCCAGCAGTTACCGCGGGAGTAACACCGGGGAGCTGTTTTTT
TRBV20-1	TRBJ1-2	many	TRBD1	CSARDTAGGKGYTF	TGCAGTGCTAGAGATACGGCAGGGGGTAAGGGCTACACCTTC
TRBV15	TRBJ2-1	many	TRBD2	CATSRDRLGLAGKQFF	TGTGCCACCAGCAGAGACAGGTTGGGACTAGCGGGGAAGCAGTTCTTC
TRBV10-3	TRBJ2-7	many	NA	CAGAESSDSYEQYF	TGTGCCGGGGCGGAAAGTTCCGACTCCTACGAGCAGTACTTC
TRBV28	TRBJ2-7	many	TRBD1	CAGGQGNEQYF	TGTGCCGGGGGACAGGGTAACGAGCAGTACTTC
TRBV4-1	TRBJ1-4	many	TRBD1	CASSQLQGADEKLFF	TGCGCCAGCAGCCAACTTCAGGGGGCAGATGAAAAACTGTTTTTT
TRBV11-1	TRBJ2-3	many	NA	CASRFGPTSTDTQYF	TGTGCCAGCAGATTCGGACCAACTAGCACAGATACGCAGTATTTT
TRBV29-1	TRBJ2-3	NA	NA	CSVGQVQTDTQYF	TGCAGCGTTGGACAGGTACAGACAGATACGCAGTATTTT
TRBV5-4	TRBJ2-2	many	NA	CASSLGLRDTGELFF	TGTGCCAGCAGCTTGGGGTTGCGGGACACCGGGGAGCTGTTTTTT
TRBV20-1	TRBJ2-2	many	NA	CSARVGATGELFF	TGCAGTGCTAGAGTGGGAGCAACCGGGGAGCTGTTTTTT
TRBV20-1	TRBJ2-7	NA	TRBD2	CSASSSGRGNGEQYF	TGCAGTGCTAGTTCTAGCGGGAGAGGAAATGGCGAGCAGTACTTC
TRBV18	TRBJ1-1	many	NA	CASSRGRIANTEAFF	TGTGCCAGCTCACGGGGGCGAATAGCGAACACTGAAGCTTTCTTT
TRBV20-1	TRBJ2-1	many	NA	CSARGAPWNYNEQFF	TGCAGTGCTAGAGGAGCTCCTTGGAACTACAATGAGCAGTTCTTC
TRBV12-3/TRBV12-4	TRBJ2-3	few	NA	CASSLDGRGTDTQYF	TGTGCCAGCAGTTTAGACGGGAGAGGTACAGATACGCAGTATTTT
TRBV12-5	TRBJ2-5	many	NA	CASGPNFETQYF	TGTGCTAGTGGTCCGAATTTCGAGACCCAGTACTTC
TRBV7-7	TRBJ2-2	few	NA	CASRNGVNTGELFF	TGTGCCAGCCGAAACGGAGTGAACACCGGGGAGCTGTTTTTT
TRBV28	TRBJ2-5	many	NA	CASSLTSGTQYF	TGTGCCAGCAGTTTAACCTCTGGGACCCAGTACTTC
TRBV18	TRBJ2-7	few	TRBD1	CASSPETGLGYEQYF	TGTGCCAGCTCACCAGAGACAGGGTTGGGCTACGAGCAGTACTTC
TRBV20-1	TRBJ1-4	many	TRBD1	CSARELGQGNEKLFF	TGCAGTGCTAGAGAGTTGGGACAGGGTAATGAAAAACTGTTTTTT
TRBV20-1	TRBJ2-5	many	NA	CSALGRAKETQYF	TGCAGTGCGCTGGGCAGGGCGAAAGAGACCCAGTACTTC